This T cell receptor (beta chain) was identified during a study of post-analysis software for immune sequencing data. Study-wide findings and caveats: Comparison with controls showed significantly lower normalized Chao1 diversity in multiple sclerosis patients. When the samples were clustered directly with F measure, those that had been prepared in the same batch showed strong co-clustering. Patients used a handful of TRBV segments, including TRBV5-6, TRBV5-1 and TRBV20-1, more often than controls.

The TCR beta cDNA libraries carried unique molecular identifiers. TCRdb fed the PCR reads into MiXCR, producing one record per CDR3 protein. The sample has about 540,000 distinct CDR3 sequences; around a third are singletons. Concerning this clonotype itself: Antigen unknown.

The CDR3 loop spans 18 amino acids. The V gene's germline CDR1 is MDHEN and CDR2 SYDVKM. J was trimmed by 7 bases and V by 2 bases; bases with no gene match: 16. This receptor was taken from a girl aged 2-17 years with multiple sclerosis. The chain couples TRBV28 to TRBJ2-7; the match to TRBD2 covers 11 bases. The sample comprised blood. CDR3 sequence (DNA): TGTGCCAGCAGTTTAGGTCGACTAGCGGGGAGCTCCTACAATGAGCAGTACTTC. As protein: CASSLGRLAGSSYNEQYF.